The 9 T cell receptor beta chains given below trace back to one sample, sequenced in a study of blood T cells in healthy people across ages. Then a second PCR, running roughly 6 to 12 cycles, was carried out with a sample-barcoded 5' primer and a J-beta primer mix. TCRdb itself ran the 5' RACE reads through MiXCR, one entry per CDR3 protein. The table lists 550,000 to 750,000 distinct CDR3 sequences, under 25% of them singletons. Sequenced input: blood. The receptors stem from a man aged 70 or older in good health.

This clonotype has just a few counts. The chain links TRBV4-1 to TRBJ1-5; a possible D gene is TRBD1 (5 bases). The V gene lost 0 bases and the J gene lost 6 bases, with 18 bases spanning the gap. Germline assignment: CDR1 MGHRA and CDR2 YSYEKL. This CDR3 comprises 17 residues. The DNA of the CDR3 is TGCGCCAGCAGCCAAGATGTGGGGGGAGAGGGAATTCAGCCCCAGCATTTT. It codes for CASSQDVGGEGIQPQHF.

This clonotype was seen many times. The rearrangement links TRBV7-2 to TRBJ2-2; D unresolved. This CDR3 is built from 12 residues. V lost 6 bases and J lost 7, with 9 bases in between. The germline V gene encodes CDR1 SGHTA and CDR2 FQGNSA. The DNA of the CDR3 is TGTGCCAGCAGGACCTCACACGGGGAGCTGTTTTTT. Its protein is CASRTSHGELFF.

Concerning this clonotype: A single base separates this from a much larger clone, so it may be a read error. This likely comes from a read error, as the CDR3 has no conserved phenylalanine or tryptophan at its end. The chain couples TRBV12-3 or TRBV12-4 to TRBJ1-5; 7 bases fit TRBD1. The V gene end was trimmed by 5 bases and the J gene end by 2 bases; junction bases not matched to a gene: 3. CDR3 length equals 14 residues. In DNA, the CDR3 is TGTGCCAGCAGTACAGGGGTTGGCAATCAGCCCCAGCATCTT. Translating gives CASSTGVGNQPQHL.

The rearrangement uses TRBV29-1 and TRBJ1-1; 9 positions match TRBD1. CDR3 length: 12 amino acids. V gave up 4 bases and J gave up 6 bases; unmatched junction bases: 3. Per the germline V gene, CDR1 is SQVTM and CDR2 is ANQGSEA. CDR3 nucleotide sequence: TGCAGCGTTGCAAGACAGGGGGCTGAAGCTTTCTTT. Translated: CSVARQGAEAFF.

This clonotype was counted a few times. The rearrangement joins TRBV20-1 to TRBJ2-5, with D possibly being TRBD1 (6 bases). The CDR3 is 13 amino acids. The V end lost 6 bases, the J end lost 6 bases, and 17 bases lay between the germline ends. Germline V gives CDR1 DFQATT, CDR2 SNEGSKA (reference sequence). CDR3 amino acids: CSASKQGRKTQYF. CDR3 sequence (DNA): TGCAGTGCATCCAAGCAGGGGCGAAAGACCCAGTACTTC.

The CDR3: CASSLDPGYYNEQFF. CDR3 nucleotides: TGCGCCAGCAGCTTGGATCCAGGGTACTACAATGAGCAGTTCTTC. The J gene is TRBJ2-1, the V gene TRBV5-1; D is possibly TRBD1 (5 bases). Per germline, CDR1 SGHRS and CDR2 YFSETQ. This CDR3 spans 15 amino acids. V was cut by 0 bases and J by 3 bases, with 10 bases left in between.

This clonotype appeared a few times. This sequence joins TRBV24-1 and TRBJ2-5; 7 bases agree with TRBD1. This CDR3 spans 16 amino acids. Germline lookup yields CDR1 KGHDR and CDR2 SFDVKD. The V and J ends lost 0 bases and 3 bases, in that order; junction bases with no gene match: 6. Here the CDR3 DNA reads TGTGCCACCAGTGATTTGGGAGCAGGGGGTAAAGAGACCCAGTACTTC. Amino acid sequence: CATSDLGAGGKETQYF.

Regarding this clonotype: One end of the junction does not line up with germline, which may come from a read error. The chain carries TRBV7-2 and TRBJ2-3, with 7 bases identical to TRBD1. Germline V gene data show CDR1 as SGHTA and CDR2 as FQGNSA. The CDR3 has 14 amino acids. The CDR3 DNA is TGTGCCAGCAGCCCTGGACAGGTGACAGATACGCCGTATTTT. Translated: CASSPGQVTDTPYF.

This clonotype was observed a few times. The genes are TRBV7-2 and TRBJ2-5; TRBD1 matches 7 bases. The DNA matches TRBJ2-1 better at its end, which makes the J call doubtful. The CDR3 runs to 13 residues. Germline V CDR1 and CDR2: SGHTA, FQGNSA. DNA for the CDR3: TGTGCCAGCAGCTTAGCCCCCAGGGGGGAGCAGTTCTTC. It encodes CASSLAPRGEQFF.